One and the same sample provided the 20 T cell receptor beta chains below, sequenced in a study of blood T cell repertoires in COVID-19. Method: immunoSEQ multiplex PCR; TCRdb's copy keeps in-frame clones and lacks some. The table has 150,000 to 160,000 clones, about 80% seen once. The specimen sequenced was peripheral blood. Receptor source: a woman in her sixties or seventies with acute or convalescent COVID-19.

The chain combines TRBV28 with TRBJ2-6, with unresolved D. Germline CDR1 is MDHEN and CDR2 is SYDVKM. V lost 6 bases and J 4 bases, leaving 16 bases between the germline ends. The CDR3 spans 16 residues. The CDR3 loop reads CASSPGPFGGANVLTF. CDR3 in DNA: TGTGCCAGCAGCCCTGGGCCGTTTGGCGGGGCCAACGTCCTGACTTTC.

V and J are TRBV11-2 and TRBJ1-4; TRBD1 matches at 9 bases. Germline-derived CDR1 and CDR2 are SGHAT and FQNNGV. The CDR3 is 15 residues long. With 4 bases clipped from V and 7 bases from J, the junction kept 7 bases outside the gene matches. CDR3 residues: CASSSTGTGREKLFF. The CDR3 DNA reads as TGTGCCAGCAGCTCAACCGGGACAGGGCGTGAAAAACTGTTTTTT.

The V call is TRBV9, the J call TRBJ1-3; D unclear. Germline CDR1 is SGDLS and CDR2 is YYNGEE. V lost 0 bases and J lost 4, with 14 bases in between. The CDR3 spans 16 residues. As DNA, the CDR3 is TGTGCCAGCAGCGTAGACGGCAGGATCATCGGAAACACCATATATTTT. Protein product: CASSVDGRIIGNTIYF.

This chain uses TRBV30 with TRBJ1-4, with TRBD1 as a possible D gene (6 bases). V was trimmed by 3 bases and J by 0 bases, leaving 17 bases between them. Germline V lookup: CDR1 GTSNPN, CDR2 SVGIG (reference sequence). The CDR3 has 17 residues. CDR3 protein: CAWSQTGEPATNEKLFF. In nucleotides, the CDR3 is TGTGCCTGGAGCCAGACAGGCGAGCCTGCAACTAATGAAAAACTGTTTTTT.

The V gene is TRBV21-1, the J gene TRBJ1-5; TRBD1, the D gene given by the table, was not confirmed from the DNA. TRBV21-1 is assigned pseudogene status. The CDR3 extends over 17 amino acids. In nucleotides, the CDR3 is TGTGCCAGCAGCAATATGGGACAGGAAAATCGCAATCAGCCCCAGCATTTT. Amino acids: CASSNMGQENRNQPQHF.

This clone was seen only a few times. This chain joins TRBV15 and TRBJ2-3; 9 nucleotides match TRBD1. CDR3 length: 16 amino acids. V lost 2 bases, J lost 9 bases, and 12 bases stayed unmatched. Germline V CDR1 and CDR2: LNHNV, YYDKDF (reference sequence). The CDR3 here is CATSRMGQGSPLTQYF. Written as DNA, the CDR3 is TGTGCCACCAGCAGAATGGGACAGGGATCTCCCCTAACGCAGTATTTT.

This rearrangement joins TRBV28 to TRBJ2-1, with 11 bases lining up with TRBD2. Germline V gives CDR1 MDHEN, CDR2 SYDVKM. The CDR3 loop spans 15 amino acids. Trimming took 3 bases from V and 7 from J; bases not matched to a gene: 5. The CDR3 reads CASSLALAGVNEQFF. CDR3 nucleotides: TGTGCCAGCAGTTTGGCACTAGCGGGGGTGAATGAGCAGTTCTTC.

The chain has TRBV6-4 and TRBJ1-1; no clear D. Trimming shortened V by 3 bases and J by 3 bases, and 11 bases separated the two germline ends. CDR1 is MRHNA, CDR2 SNTAGT, per germline. This CDR3 comprises 14 residues. The CDR3 bases are TGTGCCAGCAGTGAATCCCCGGGGTACACTGAAGCTTTCTTT. Protein: CASSESPGYTEAFF.

This sequence joins TRBV2 and TRBJ2-1; D unclear. The V and J ends lost 6 bases and 9 bases respectively, with 12 bases between them. This CDR3 region has 12 residues. Germline-derived CDR1 and CDR2 are SNHLY and FYNNEI. The CDR3 nucleotides are TGTGCCAGCAGCACAATCTCGGGTGAGCAGTTCTTC. It encodes CASSTISGEQFF.

The chain uses TRBV6-6 and TRBJ1-1; 10 bases map to TRBD1. The J segment lost 1 base and the V segment lost 7 bases, leaving 3 bases of the junction unmatched. CDR3 size: 14 residues. Per the germline V gene, CDR1 is MNHNY and CDR2 is SVGAGI (reference sequence). CDR3 in DNA: TGTGCCAGCATTGACAGGGGGCAGAACACTGAAGCTTTCTTT. This encodes CASIDRGQNTEAFF.

The V call is TRBV27, the J call TRBJ1-2; D gene ambiguous. Germline-derived CDR1 and CDR2 are MNHEY and SMNVEV (reference sequence). Trimming removed 5 bases from V and 6 bases from J, with 22 bases in between. The CDR3 spans 16 residues. The CDR3 loop is CASSPPPPFGGNGYTF. The CDR3, as DNA: TGTGCCAGCAGTCCTCCCCCCCCATTCGGCGGAAATGGCTACACCTTC.

This clone was detected only a few times. This chain joins TRBV3-1 (or the pseudogene TRBV3-2) and TRBJ1-1; D is perhaps TRBD1 (6 bases). The CDR3 is 13 residues long. V was shortened by 4 bases and J by 1 base, with 7 bases between the two germline ends. Germline values: CDR1 LGHDT, CDR2 YNNKEL (reference sequence). CDR3: CASSRTENTEAFF. The CDR3 DNA sequence: TGTGCCAGCAGCCGGACAGAGAACACTGAAGCTTTCTTT.

The chain is built from TRBV7-3 and TRBJ2-5; D is perhaps TRBD1 (6 bases). The ends were cut back, 2 bases at V and 4 bases at J, with 23 bases in the middle. CDR1 is SGHTA and CDR2 is FQGTGA in the germline V gene. The CDR3 contains 18 residues. This CDR3 is CASSLGVQGQSLRETQYF. The CDR3 nucleotides read TGTGCCAGCAGCTTAGGGGTACAGGGACAATCCCTCCGAGAGACCCAGTACTTC.

The chain links TRBV18 to TRBJ1-2; tentative D call: TRBD1 (5 bases). Trimming cost V 3 bases and J 2 bases, with 10 bases left between them. From germline, CDR1 is KGHSH and CDR2 LQKENI. CDR3 length: 14 amino acids. CDR3 DNA sequence: TGTGCCAGCTCACCTGGGGCAGAGAACTATGGCTACACCTTC. It encodes CASSPGAENYGYTF.

In its sample, this clone was seen once. The rearrangement links TRBV19 to TRBJ1-2, with D tentatively TRBD1 (5 bases). This CDR3 is built from 12 residues. Trimming left V 5 bases short and J 7 bases short, with 11 bases between. In germline, CDR1 is LNHDA, CDR2 SQIVND (reference sequence). In nucleotides, the CDR3 is TGTGCCAGTAGTCCGAACAGGCCTGGCTACACCTTC. Translating it yields CASSPNRPGYTF.

The CDR3 bases are TGTGCCAGCACGCCGACAGAGAACACTGAAGCTTTCTTT. Its protein is CASTPTENTEAFF. This chain joins TRBV7-3 and TRBJ1-1; tentatively, D is TRBD1 (5 bases). The germline V gene encodes CDR1 SGHTA and CDR2 FQGTGA. The CDR3 is 13 residues long. The V end lost 7 bases, the J end lost 1 base, and 10 bases lay between the germline ends.

The V and J genes are TRBV2 and TRBJ1-6; 9 bases are shared with TRBD1. This CDR3 has 15 residues. After removal of 6 bases from V and 8 bases from J, the junction contained 8 bases not matched to a gene. Germline CDR1 and CDR2: SNHLY and FYNNEI. In DNA, the CDR3 is TGTGCCAGCAGGGCCGGGACAGGGCTTCATTCACCCCTCCACTTT. It is translated as CASRAGTGLHSPLHF.

This clone has a handful of counts. CDR3 in DNA: TGTGCCAGTAGCTCGACAGGGAATCAGCCCCAGCATTTT. Translating it yields CASSSTGNQPQHF. The chain employs TRBV19 and TRBJ1-5; 7 nucleotides agree with TRBD1. The V gene's germline CDR1 is LNHDA and CDR2 SQIVND (reference sequence). The CDR3 covers 13 residues. V lost 6 bases and J lost 4; bases outside the gene matches: 3.

The gene calls are TRBV14 and TRBJ1-4; D may be TRBD1 (5 bases). This CDR3 contains 14 residues. The germline CDR1 and CDR2 sequences are SGHDN and FVKESK. Between the trimmed V and J ends, which lost 1 base and 7 bases, there was a span of 10 bases. In DNA form, the CDR3 reads TGTGCCAGCAGCCAAGTAGGGGTGGGTGAAAAACTGTTTTTT. It specifies CASSQVGVGEKLFF.

The genes are TRBV5-4 and TRBJ2-7; 9 bases fit TRBD1. Germline CDR1 and CDR2: SGHNT and YYREEE (reference sequence). The J segment lost 5 bases and the V segment lost 2 bases, leaving 5 bases of the junction unmatched. The CDR3 is made up of 14 amino acids. The CDR3 loop is CASSLDRGGDEQYF. CDR3 bases: TGTGCCAGCAGCTTAGACAGGGGGGGGGACGAGCAGTACTTC.